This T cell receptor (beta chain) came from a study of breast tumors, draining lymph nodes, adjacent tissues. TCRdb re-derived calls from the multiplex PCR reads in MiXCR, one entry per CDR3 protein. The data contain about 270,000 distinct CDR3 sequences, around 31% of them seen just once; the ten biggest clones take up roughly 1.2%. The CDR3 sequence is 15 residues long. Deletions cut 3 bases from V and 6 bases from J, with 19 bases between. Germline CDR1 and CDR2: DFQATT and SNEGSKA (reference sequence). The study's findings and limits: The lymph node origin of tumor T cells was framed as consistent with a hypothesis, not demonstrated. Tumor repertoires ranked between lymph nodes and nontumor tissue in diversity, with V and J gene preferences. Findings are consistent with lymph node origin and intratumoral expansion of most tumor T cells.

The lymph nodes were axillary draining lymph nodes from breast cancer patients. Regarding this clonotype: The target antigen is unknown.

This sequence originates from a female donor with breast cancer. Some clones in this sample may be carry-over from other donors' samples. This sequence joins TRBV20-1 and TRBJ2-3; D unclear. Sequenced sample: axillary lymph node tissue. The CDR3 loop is CSASGRRAPADTQYF. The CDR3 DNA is TGCAGTGCTAGTGGTCGACGGGCCCCCGCGGATACGCAGTATTTT.